This T cell receptor beta chain came from a study of CD8+CD57+ T cells in acquired aplastic anemia. Patients who underwent sequencing had shown CD8+CD57+ cell expansion by flow cytometry. Acquired aplastic anemia of severe grade affected all patients. Patients had not yet gotten any therapy when their blood was taken for sampling. Per the germline V gene, CDR1 is LNHNV and CDR2 is YYDKDF (reference sequence). The CDR3 runs 15 residues. V was clipped by 3 bases and J by 2 bases, with 13 bases between them. Study-level results: The same twenty-nine CD8+ CDR3 sequences occurred in patients and in controls.

Genomic DNA acted as the template from which TCR beta VDJ combination and CDR3 sequence profiling were carried out. In TCRdb, the reads were re-called with MiXCR into one record per CDR3 protein. The table includes roughly 250,000 distinct CDR3 sequences, 82% detected once. On this clonotype: Its antigen is as yet unknown.

Material: sorted CD4+, CD8+, or CD8+CD57+ T cells (not recorded which) from PBMCs. The chain combines TRBV15 with TRBJ2-5; D is unresolved. The TCR comes from a human donor with aplastic anemia. CDR3: CATSSLAIAQETQYF. Written as DNA, the CDR3 is TGTGCCACCAGCAGCCTCGCTATAGCACAAGAGACCCAGTACTTC.